This passage covers 17 T cell receptor beta chains from one sample sequenced in a study of beta chain features in type 1 diabetes. Overall study results and limits: Shortening of TCRB CDR3s, moderate but significant, appeared in all four CD4+ subsets of Type 1 diabetes patients.

What these receptors recognize is not known. Of the isolated RNA, all was reverse transcribed, and so the sequenced material was expressed TCRB transcripts. Clones were sequenced by immunoSEQ multiplex PCR, and TCRdb holds only the in-frame ones, with some missing. The sample holds roughly 260,000 clones, approximately 20% seen once. The sample was naive CD4+ T cells from blood. These receptors all come from a woman aged 40 to 50 with type 1 diabetes.

This rearrangement joins TRBV29-1 to TRBJ2-1; 8 positions match TRBD1. Germline V CDR1 and CDR2: SQVTM, ANQGSEA. The length of the CDR3 is 11 residues. Germline trimming cut 3 bases from V and 15 bases from J; bases unmatched to any gene: 7. For the CDR3, the DNA is TGCAGCGTTGAGGGACAGGCCGCTGGGTTCTTC. Protein sequence: CSVEGQAAGFF.

This rearrangement joins TRBV29-1 to TRBJ1-1; D gene uncertain. V gave up 7 bases and J gave up 6 bases, with 15 bases separating them. Germline loops: CDR1 SQVTM, CDR2 ANQGSEA. The CDR3 has 12 amino acids. CDR3 protein: CSGGSGRAEAFF. CDR3 bases: TGCAGCGGGGGAAGTGGGAGGGCTGAAGCTTTCTTT. The whole variable domain, remainder taken from reference TRBV29-1 and TRBJ1-1, is SAVISQKPSRDICQRGTSLTIQCQVDSQVTMMFWYRQQPGQSLTLIATANQGSEATYESGFVIDKFPISRPNLTFSTLTVSNMSPEDSSIYLCSGGSGRAEAFFGQGTRLTVV.

The rearrangement joins TRBV7-3 to TRBJ2-2; no clear D gene. The germline gives CDR1 SGHTA, CDR2 FQGTGA. This CDR3 region has 14 residues. V shed 2 bases and J shed 1 base, with 5 bases lying between them. CDR3 coding DNA: TGTGCCAGCAGCTTAGCAGGGAACACCGGGGAGCTGTTTTTT. Translating gives CASSLAGNTGELFF. Supplemented by reference TRBV7-3 and TRBJ2-2, the full variable domain reads GAGVSQTPSNKVTEKGKYVELRCDPISGHTALYWYRQSLGQGPEFLIYFQGTGAADDSGLPNDRFFAVRPEGSVSTLKIQRTERGDSAVYLCASSLAGNTGELFFGEGSRLTVL.

V usage is TRBV12-5 and J usage is TRBJ1-1; 7 bases are a match to TRBD1. CDR3 size: 12 residues. V lost 6 bases and J lost 5; bases outside the gene matches: 3. Germline CDR1 reads LGHNT; CDR2 reads FRNRAP. CDR3 nucleotides: TGTGCTAGTGGCCTGGACAGGACTGAAGCTTTCTTT. The encoded protein is CASGLDRTEAFF.

This sequence joins TRBV7-3 and TRBJ2-1; D perhaps matches TRBD2 (5 bases). Trimming removed 5 bases from V and 10 bases from J, with 18 bases in between. Germline assignment: CDR1 SGHTA and CDR2 FQGTGA. The CDR3 consists of 14 residues. The CDR3 nucleotides are TGTGCCAGCAGCCCTGGCCATTCTAGCCGCGAGCAGTTCTTC. Amino acids: CASSPGHSSREQFF.

Details on this clone: Distinct nucleotide sequences in the sample also encode this CDR3. The chain is built from TRBV28 and TRBJ1-2; D unresolved. This CDR3 region has 10 residues. Trimming removed 8 bases from V and 4 bases from J, with 5 bases in between. Germline CDR1 reads MDHEN; CDR2 reads SYDVKM. The CDR3 loop reads CASSSYGYTF. The CDR3, as DNA: TGTGCCAGCTCGTCCTATGGCTACACCTTC.

This clone has only a few counts. This chain links TRBV7-2 with TRBJ2-7; D gene uncertain. Trimming left V 1 base short and J 3 bases short, with 10 bases between. The CDR3 sequence is 14 residues long. Looked up from germline, CDR1 is SGHTA and CDR2 is FQGNSA. The DNA for the CDR3 is TGTGCCAGCAGCTTAGGCCCTAGTTTCTACGAGCAGTACTTC. Translation: CASSLGPSFYEQYF.

The V gene is TRBV27, the J gene TRBJ2-3, with unresolved D. Germline assignment: CDR1 MNHEY and CDR2 SMNVEV (reference sequence). With 3 bases removed from V and 0 bases from J, the gap between germline ends came to 10 bases. This CDR3 region has 15 residues. Written as DNA, the CDR3 is TGTGCCAGCAGTTTGGGCCAATTGAGCACAGATACGCAGTATTTT. It specifies CASSLGQLSTDTQYF.

This clone came up a few times. V usage is TRBV7-3 and J usage is TRBJ2-3; D is uncertain. V was shortened by 5 bases and J by 3 bases, with 15 bases between the two germline ends. The CDR3 runs to 15 residues. Germline CDR1 SGHTA, CDR2 FQGTGA. CDR3 sequence reads: CASSPDLPSTDTQYF. In DNA form, the CDR3 reads TGTGCCAGCAGCCCCGACTTGCCGTCGACAGATACGCAGTATTTT.

This clone turned up a few times. The chain recombines TRBV4-1 with TRBJ2-7; possible D gene TRBD1, 6 bases. Trimming pared 1 base from V and 2 bases from J, leaving 15 bases between. Germline loops: CDR1 MGHRA, CDR2 YSYEKL. The CDR3 is 16 residues long. CDR3 residues: CASSQVSRRGPYEQYF. CDR3 in DNA: TGCGCCAGCAGCCAAGTGTCTCGCAGGGGACCCTACGAGCAGTACTTC.

This clone was observed a handful of times. Sequence at one end of the junction differs from germline and may be a read error. This chain uses TRBV15 with TRBJ1-2; unclear D gene. The length of the CDR3 is 12 residues. Per germline, CDR1 LNHNV and CDR2 YYDKDF (reference sequence). In nucleotides, the CDR3 is TGTGCCGCCAGCGCTAGCGACTATGGCTACACCTTC. Amino acid sequence: CAASASDYGYTF.

This clone was counted between two and nine times. V and J are TRBV9 and TRBJ1-1; possible D gene TRBD1, 6 bases. Germline CDR1 SGDLS, CDR2 YYNGEE. Deletions cut 3 bases from V and 5 bases from J, with 20 bases between. This CDR3 comprises 16 residues. CDR3 residues: CASSGLTSGERTEAFF. In DNA form, the CDR3 reads TGTGCCAGCAGCGGCCTGACCTCAGGGGAAAGGACTGAAGCTTTCTTT.

The chain recombines TRBV4-1 with TRBJ1-1; D may be TRBD1 (6 bases). Germline CDR1 is MGHRA and CDR2 is YSYEKL. Between the trimmed V and J ends, which lost 1 base and 7 bases, there was a span of 13 bases. The CDR3 consists of 14 residues. The CDR3 is CASSQVLGAYEAFF. CDR3 bases: TGCGCCAGCAGCCAAGTACTGGGGGCCTATGAAGCTTTCTTT.

CDR3 in amino acids: CASSQDTGRAGGYTF. CDR3 bases: TGCGCCAGCAGCCAAGATACGGGGAGGGCTGGTGGCTACACCTTC. The rearrangement joins TRBV4-3 to TRBJ1-2; D not certain. Trimming took off 0 bases at V and 7 bases at J, with 15 bases between the two ends. The length of the CDR3 is 15 residues. Looked up from germline, CDR1 is LGHNA and CDR2 is YSLEER.

The rearrangement joins TRBV6-5 to TRBJ2-5, with 8 bases identical to TRBD1. The V segment lost 6 bases and the J segment 1 base; nucleotides outside the gene matches: 4. Germline loops: CDR1 MNHEY, CDR2 SVGAGI. The CDR3 sequence is 14 residues long. The CDR3, as DNA: TGTGCCAGCAGCGGCGGACAGGGCCAAGAGACCCAGTACTTC. Its protein product is CASSGGQGQETQYF.

The J gene is TRBJ1-6, the V gene TRBV11-2; TRBD1 might be the D (6 bases). Trimming removed 5 bases at V and 9 bases at J, with 14 bases between. This CDR3 contains 14 residues. Germline CDR1 is SGHAT and CDR2 is FQNNGV. CDR3 region: CASSLQGMASPLHF. As DNA, the CDR3 is TGTGCCAGCAGCCTCCAGGGGATGGCTTCACCCCTCCACTTT.

Points on this clone: The same CDR3 is also encoded by other DNA sequences in this sample. The chain recombines TRBV28 with TRBJ1-2; D gene unclear. Trimming left V 5 bases short and J 4 bases short, with 5 bases between. The CDR3 has 11 amino acids. Germline V lookup: CDR1 MDHEN, CDR2 SYDVKM. The CDR3 nucleotides are TGTGCCAGCAGTGCGGTCTATGGCTACACCTTC. Translation gives CASSAVYGYTF.